One TCR beta chain is described in this entry. This clonotype was counted once. No cognate antigen has been identified for it. Base qualities are missing; no much larger clone stands one base away. The sample originates from a study of blood T cells in healthy people across ages (dated by TCRdb to between 2014 and 2016). Study-level background: In model experiments, template switching captured about one uniquely barcoded TCR beta cDNA molecule for every two T cells. Donors of different ages were randomly distributed across sequencing lanes to avoid experimental bias. The study analyzed two additional independent replicas of 1 million unique cDNA reads from the same blood draw for two donors, one aged 18 to 29 and one aged 80 or older. The study measured age-related changes in TCR beta repertoire diversity using deep sequencing normalized with unique cDNA molecular identifiers. Donors were grouped into four age groups: young (average approximately 15 years), middle-aged (roughly 37), aged (roughly 62) and long-lived (just over 80). Overall study results and their limits: As age increased, observed TCR beta diversity per million T cells dropped in a roughly linear way, and a significant reduction was already evident by age about 40. Estimates of total diversity from one million sequenced T cells were regarded as lower bounds and underestimates. The long-lived group showed more naive CD4+ T cells, fewer expanded clones and increased TCR diversity than the aged group, suggesting age selection. The CMV infection status of donors was not known, potentially confounding age-related changes in expanded clonotypes. Since profiling was done on bulk unsorted PBMCs, naive and antigen-experienced compartments could not be conclusively compared. There was a strong correlation between observed TCR beta diversity and the percentage of naive T cells measured by flow cytometry.

Library preparation employed 5' RACE. The reads were generated on an Illumina HiSeq 2500. A second roughly 7 to 11 cycle PCR used a sample-barcoded 5' primer and a J-beta primer mix. A template-switch 5' adaptor carrying 12 random nucleotides introduced a unique molecular identifier onto each TCR beta cDNA molecule. At least 2.5 million CDR3-containing paired-end reads were obtained from each sample. First-strand cDNA synthesis was performed from all RNA using the Mint cDNA synthesis kit, with priming by a TRBC-specific oligonucleotide. All cDNA was treated with uracil-DNA glycosylase and then went through a first 18-cycle PCR with the universal primers M1SS and BC2_uni_R. The original pipeline was this. Each sample was normalized by randomly selecting 1 million high-quality reads, each carrying a distinct molecular identifier. Instead of being binned into consensus sequences, reads that shared molecular identifiers were thrown out. MiTCR, run with a Q25 quality threshold and the strictest error-elimination algorithm, handled CDR3 identification, clonotype clustering and error correction. A nonparametric unseen species model with Euler transformation was used to estimate a lower bound on total TCR beta diversity. TCRdb trimmed the raw reads at Q25, called clones with MiXCR and kept productive beta chains. A single entry per CDR3 protein holds the most common genes and DNA from its merged rows. Clone size and V and J calls follow TCRdb, not the original study. Present in this sample are around 1.5 million distinct CDR3 sequences, 59% of which were seen just once. The ten largest clones represent over 6.5% of the sample.

The CDR3, cysteine through phenylalanine, is 14 amino acids long. Only the CDR3 region is kept as DNA, spanning 42 bases read in frame from base 1. V gives up 5 bases and J gives up 7 bases, and the segment between their germline ends measures 17 bases. Per the germline V gene, SGHTA is the CDR1 and FQGNSA is the CDR2. Systemically healthy Caucasian individuals from Russia, 35 to 40 in total and aged about 6 to 95 years, were included as donors. About 9.8 milliliters of peripheral blood were drawn from each donor into EDTA-treated Vacutainer tubes. Ficoll-Paque density-gradient centrifugation was used to isolate PBMCs, with at least 6 million obtained per sample. Total RNA, at least 5.5 micrograms per sample, was extracted from PBMCs with Trizol reagent. For every donor, flow cytometry on a PBMC aliquot measured the percentage of naive CD45RAhigh/CD27high T cells.

The TCR was taken from a man between 18 and 29 years old in good health. The rearrangement combines TRBV7-2 with TRBJ1-2, with the D segment identity uncertain. The sequenced sample consisted of blood. The CDR3 corresponds to CASSTRSGWRGYTF. The nucleotides are TGTGCCAGCAGCACCCGTTCGGGCTGGCGTGGCTACACCTTC.